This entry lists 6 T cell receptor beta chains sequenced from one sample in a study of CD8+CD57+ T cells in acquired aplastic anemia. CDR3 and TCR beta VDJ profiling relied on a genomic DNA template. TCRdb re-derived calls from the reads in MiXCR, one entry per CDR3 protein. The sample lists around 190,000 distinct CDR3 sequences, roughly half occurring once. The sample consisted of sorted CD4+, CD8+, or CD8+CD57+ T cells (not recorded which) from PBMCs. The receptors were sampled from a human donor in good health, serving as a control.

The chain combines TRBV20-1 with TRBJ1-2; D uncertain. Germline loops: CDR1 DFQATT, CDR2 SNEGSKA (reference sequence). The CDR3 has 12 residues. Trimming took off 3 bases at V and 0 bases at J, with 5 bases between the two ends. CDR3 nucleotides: TGCAGTGCTAGGGCCTCTAACTATGGCTACACCTTC. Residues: CSARASNYGYTF.

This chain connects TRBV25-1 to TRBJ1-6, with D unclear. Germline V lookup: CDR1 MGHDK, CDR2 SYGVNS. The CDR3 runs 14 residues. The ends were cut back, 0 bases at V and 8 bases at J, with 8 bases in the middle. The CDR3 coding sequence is TGTGCCAGCAGTGAATATCGGTCAGATTCACCCCTCCACTTT. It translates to CASSEYRSDSPLHF. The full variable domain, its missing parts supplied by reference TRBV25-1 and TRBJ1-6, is EADIYQTPRYLVIGTGKKITLECSQTMGHDKMYWYQQDPGMELHLIHYSYGVNSTEKGDLSSESTVSRIRTEHFPLTLESARPSHTSQYLCASSEYRSDSPLHFGNGTRLTVT.

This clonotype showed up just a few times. The CDR3 spells CAISAGQGEGAYQETQYF. The CDR3 region has the DNA TGTGCCATCAGTGCGGGACAGGGGGAAGGAGCTTACCAAGAGACCCAGTACTTC. The V call is TRBV10-3, the J call TRBJ2-5, with 11 nucleotides matching TRBD1. V lost 4 bases, J lost 0 bases, and 10 bases stayed unmatched. The CDR3 runs to 18 residues. CDR1 and CDR2 (germline): ENHRY, SYGVKD.

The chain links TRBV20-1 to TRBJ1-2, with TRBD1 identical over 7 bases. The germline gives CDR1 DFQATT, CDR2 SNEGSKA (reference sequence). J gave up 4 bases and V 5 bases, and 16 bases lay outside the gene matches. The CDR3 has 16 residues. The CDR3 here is CSAPVSGQASTYGYTF. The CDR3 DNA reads TGCAGTGCTCCCGTCTCAGGACAGGCTTCCACCTATGGCTACACCTTC.

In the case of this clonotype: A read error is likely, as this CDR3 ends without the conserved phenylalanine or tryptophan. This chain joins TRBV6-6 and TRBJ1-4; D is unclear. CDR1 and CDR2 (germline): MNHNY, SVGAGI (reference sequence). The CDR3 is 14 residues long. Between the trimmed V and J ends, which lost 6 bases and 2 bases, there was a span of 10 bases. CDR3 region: CASSLQNTNEKLFS. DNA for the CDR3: TGTGCCAGCAGCTTACAGAATACTAATGAAAAACTGTTTTCT.

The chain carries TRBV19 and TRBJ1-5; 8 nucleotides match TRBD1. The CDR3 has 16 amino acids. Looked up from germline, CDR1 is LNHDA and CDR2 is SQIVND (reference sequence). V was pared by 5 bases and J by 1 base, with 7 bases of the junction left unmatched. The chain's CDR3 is CASSDRGKGSNQPQHF. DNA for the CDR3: TGTGCCAGTAGTGACAGGGGAAAGGGAAGCAATCAGCCCCAGCATTTT.